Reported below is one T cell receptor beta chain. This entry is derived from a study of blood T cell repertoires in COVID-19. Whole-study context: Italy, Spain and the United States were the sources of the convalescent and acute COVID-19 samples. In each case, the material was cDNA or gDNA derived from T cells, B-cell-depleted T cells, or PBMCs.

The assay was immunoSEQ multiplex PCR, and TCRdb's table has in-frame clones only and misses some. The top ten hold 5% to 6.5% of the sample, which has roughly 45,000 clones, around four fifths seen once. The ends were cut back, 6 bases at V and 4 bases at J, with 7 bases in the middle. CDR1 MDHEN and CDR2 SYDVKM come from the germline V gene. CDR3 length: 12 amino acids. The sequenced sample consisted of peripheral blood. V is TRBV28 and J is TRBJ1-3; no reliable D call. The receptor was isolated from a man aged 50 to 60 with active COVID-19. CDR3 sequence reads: CASRLTGNTIYF. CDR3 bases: TGTGCCAGCAGGTTGACAGGAAACACCATATATTTT.